The clone carrying this T cell receptor beta chain appeared a few times. Its target is unknown. MiXCR was run by TCRdb on the 5' RACE reads, yielding one entry per CDR3 protein. The repertoire consists of 70,000 or so distinct CDR3 sequences, with 7.3% occurring once and the leading ten covering over 25%. These data come from a study of T cells after yellow fever vaccination. Points from the study as a whole: A large majority of primary-vaccination clones showed up again after the booster (approximately 96% CD4, around 90% CD8). Overall, a small share of clonotypes was seen in both CD4 and CD8 compartments. FACS-sorted repertoires might harbor abundant contaminating clonotypes from the bulk population. Though it reached lower strength, the secondary response hit its peak faster, day 5 versus 15.

The source material was CD8+ T cells sorted from PBMCs, sampled 10 to 11 days after the first yellow fever vaccination. The origin of this receptor is a man aged 18 to 30 who received the YFV17D yellow fever vaccine.

As DNA, the CDR3 is TGTGCCAGCAGCTTAAAGCAACTAGCGGGGTTCTACGAGCAGTACTTC. It specifies CASSLKQLAGFYEQYF. This rearrangement joins TRBV7-9 to TRBJ2-7, with 10 bases aligning to TRBD2. Germline V gives CDR1 SEHNR, CDR2 FQNEAQ (reference sequence). The CDR3 covers 16 residues. V lost 2 bases to trimming and J lost 3 bases; unmatched junction nucleotides: 7. The full variable domain, rest sourced from reference TRBV7-9 and TRBJ2-7, is DTGVSQNPRHKITKRGQNVTFRCDPISEHNRLYWYRQTLGQGPEFLTYFQNEAQLEKSRLLSDRFSAERPKGSFSTLEIQRTEQGDSAMYLCASSLKQLAGFYEQYFGPGTRLTVT.